Below, 17 T cell receptor beta chains from the same sample are listed, as sequenced in a study of T cells and Merkel cell carcinoma outcomes. Only in-frame clones appear in the TCRdb table, and some are missing; sequencing was by immunoSEQ multiplex PCR. The repertoire includes approximately 10,000 clones, over 95% of them detected once, and 0.93% sits in the top ten. The material sequenced was tumor tissue from Merkel cell carcinoma. Source of these receptors: a human donor with Merkel cell carcinoma.

CDR3 region: CASTVRNEQYF. The CDR3 DNA sequence: TGTGCCAGCACGGTCCGTAACGAGCAGTACTTC. The chain combines TRBV2 with TRBJ2-7; D ambiguous. V lost 7 bases and J 5 bases, leaving 9 bases between the germline ends. The CDR3 spans 11 residues. CDR1 is SNHLY, CDR2 FYNNEI, per germline.

The V call is TRBV29-1, the J call TRBJ2-4; perhaps TRBD1 as D (6 bases). Trimming took off 6 bases at V and 6 bases at J, with 12 bases between the two ends. Germline V lookup: CDR1 SQVTM, CDR2 ANQGSEA. The CDR3 covers 12 residues. CDR3 in amino acids: CSVRQDGNIQYF. CDR3 in DNA: TGCAGCGTCAGACAGGATGGAAACATTCAGTACTTC.

V is TRBV28 and J is TRBJ2-2; D remains ambiguous. This CDR3 has 15 residues. Germline V gene sequence: CDR1 MDHEN, CDR2 SYDVKM. V lost 7 bases and J 9 bases, leaving 21 bases between the germline ends. The CDR3 region has the DNA TGTGCCAGCACCCCCGAGAAGGTGTCCGTCCGGGAGCTGTTTTTT. Residues: CASTPEKVSVRELFF. Variable domain in full (rest from reference TRBV28 and TRBJ2-2): DVKVTQSSRYLVKRTGEKVFLECVQDMDHENMFWYRQDPGLGLRLIYFSYDVKMKEKGDIPEGYSVSREKKERFSLILESASTNQTSMYLCASTPEKVSVRELFFGEGSRLTVL.

The V gene is TRBV4-1, the J gene TRBJ2-3, with D possibly TRBD1 on 5 matching bases. Germline CDR1 is MGHRA and CDR2 is YSYEKL. The germline V and J ends were trimmed by 0 bases and 2 bases, with 6 bases remaining between them. CDR3 size: 14 residues. Here the CDR3 DNA reads TGCGCCAGCAGCCAAGACAGGGTCACAGATACGCAGTATTTT. This translates into CASSQDRVTDTQYF.

The rearrangement links TRBV7-9 to TRBJ1-1; maybe TRBD1 (5 bases). CDR3 size: 15 residues. V was shortened by 1 base and J by 2 bases, with 11 bases between the two germline ends. Germline CDR1 SEHNR, CDR2 FQNEAQ (reference sequence). This chain's CDR3 is CASSLGSGINTEAFF. Written as DNA, the CDR3 is TGTGCCAGCAGCTTAGGATCAGGGATAAACACTGAAGCTTTCTTT.

The chain uses TRBV7-2 and TRBJ1-2; TRBD1 might be the D (5 bases). Germline CDR1 SGHTA, CDR2 FQGNSA. The CDR3 is made up of 15 amino acids. V was trimmed by 2 bases and J by 0 bases, leaving 10 bases between them. CDR3 DNA sequence: TGTGCCAGCAGCTTAACCAGGGTTTCTAACTATGGCTACACCTTC. It translates to CASSLTRVSNYGYTF.

V gene TRBV7-9 combines with J gene TRBJ1-5; D is unresolved. The CDR3 runs to 16 residues. Germline V gene sequence: CDR1 SEHNR, CDR2 FQNEAQ (reference sequence). V dropped 1 base and J dropped 0 bases, with 10 bases sitting between them. The CDR3 here is CASSLGGTDSNQPQHF. The CDR3 nucleotides are TGTGCCAGCAGCTTAGGTGGCACTGATAGCAATCAGCCCCAGCATTTT. Looking up the rest from reference TRBV7-9 and TRBJ1-5 gives the full variable domain: DTGVSQNPRHKITKRGQNVTFRCDPISEHNRLYWYRQTLGQGPEFLTYFQNEAQLEKSRLLSDRFSAERPKGSFSTLEIQRTEQGDSAMYLCASSLGGTDSNQPQHFGDGTRLSIL.

The gene calls are TRBV15 and TRBJ2-7; maybe TRBD2 (5 bases). The CDR3 has 15 residues. In germline, CDR1 is LNHNV, CDR2 YYDKDF (reference sequence). V was pared by 3 bases and J by 7 bases, with 19 bases between. The CDR3 sequence is CATSRDTLKSGEQYF. CDR3 DNA: TGTGCCACCAGCAGGGATACACTAAAGTCGGGGGAGCAGTACTTC.

The CDR3 DNA sequence: TGCGCCAGCAGTCCGGGAGGCAGCCAGCCCCAGCATTTT. This codes for CASSPGGSQPQHF. The gene calls are TRBV5-1 and TRBJ1-5; D not resolved. V gave up 5 bases and J gave up 7 bases, with 13 bases separating them. The CDR3 totals 13 residues. The germline V gene encodes CDR1 SGHRS and CDR2 YFSETQ.

The chain has TRBV11-1 and TRBJ2-3, with 8 bases matching TRBD1. Germline V gene data show CDR1 as SGHAT and CDR2 as FQDESV (reference sequence). J lost 5 bases, V lost 2 bases, and 9 bases had no gene match. The CDR3 is 16 amino acids. CDR3 sequence: CASSLRSSRGQDTQYF. CDR3 sequence (DNA): TGTGCCAGCAGCTTAAGGTCGAGCAGGGGGCAAGATACGCAGTATTTT.

This chain connects TRBV30 to TRBJ1-5; D is unresolved. This CDR3 has 14 amino acids. Germline CDR1 is GTSNPN and CDR2 is SVGIG (reference sequence). Trimming shortened V by 2 bases and J by 2 bases, and 10 bases separated the two germline ends. The CDR3 DNA follows: TGTGCCTGGAGTTTCATCGGCGGCAATCAGCCCCAGCATTTT. Amino acid sequence: CAWSFIGGNQPQHF.

The sample holds one count of this clone. The chain carries TRBV11-3 and TRBJ2-7, with TRBD2 identical over 8 bases. Unmatched junction bases numbered 8, after V lost 6 bases and J lost 4 bases. The CDR3 totals 14 residues. The germline V gene encodes CDR1 SGHNT and CDR2 YENEEA. This CDR3 is CASRGSGSGYEQYF. The CDR3, as DNA: TGTGCCAGCAGAGGCAGCGGGAGTGGATACGAGCAGTACTTC.

The rearrangement uses TRBV6-1 and TRBJ2-5; maybe TRBD2 (5 bases). CDR1 MNHNS and CDR2 SASEGT come from the germline V gene. This CDR3 contains 14 residues. V lost 1 base and J lost 5, with 11 bases in between. The CDR3 sequence is CASSEGSGSETQYF. The CDR3 nucleotides are TGTGCCAGCAGTGAAGGGTCGGGAAGCGAGACCCAGTACTTC.

V is TRBV27 and J is TRBJ2-7, with D uncertain. Between the trimmed V and J ends, which lost 5 bases and 3 bases, there was a span of 11 bases. The CDR3 runs 13 residues. The V gene's germline CDR1 is MNHEY and CDR2 SMNVEV (reference sequence). In DNA, the CDR3 is TGTGCCAGCAGTCTAGGACCGGTCTACGAGCAGTACTTC. Translating gives CASSLGPVYEQYF.

CDR3 region: CATSRGEAETQYF. The CDR3 bases are TGTGCCACTTCTCGGGGGGAGGCAGAGACCCAGTACTTC. This chain links TRBV10-3 with TRBJ2-5, with 7 bases fitting TRBD2. The CDR3 extends over 13 amino acids. With 10 bases clipped from V and 4 bases from J, the junction kept 9 bases outside the gene matches. Germline values: CDR1 ENHRY, CDR2 SYGVKD.

This clone has only one observation. V and J are TRBV5-6 and TRBJ2-7; 10 bases are shared with TRBD2. V lost 3 bases and J lost 5; bases outside the gene matches: 11. The germline V gene encodes CDR1 SGHDT and CDR2 YYEEEE. The length of the CDR3 is 16 residues. CDR3 residues: CASSSYASGSLNEQYF. For the CDR3, the DNA is TGTGCCAGCAGCTCCTACGCTAGCGGGAGCTTGAACGAGCAGTACTTC.

The V gene is TRBV12-5, the J gene TRBJ2-5, with unresolved D. The CDR3 consists of 12 residues. V lost 0 bases, J lost 5 bases, and 4 bases lay in between. Germline V gene data show CDR1 as LGHNT and CDR2 as FRNRAP. CDR3 coding DNA: TGTGCTAGTGGTTTGGTTGGGGAGACCCAGTACTTC. The encoded protein is CASGLVGETQYF.